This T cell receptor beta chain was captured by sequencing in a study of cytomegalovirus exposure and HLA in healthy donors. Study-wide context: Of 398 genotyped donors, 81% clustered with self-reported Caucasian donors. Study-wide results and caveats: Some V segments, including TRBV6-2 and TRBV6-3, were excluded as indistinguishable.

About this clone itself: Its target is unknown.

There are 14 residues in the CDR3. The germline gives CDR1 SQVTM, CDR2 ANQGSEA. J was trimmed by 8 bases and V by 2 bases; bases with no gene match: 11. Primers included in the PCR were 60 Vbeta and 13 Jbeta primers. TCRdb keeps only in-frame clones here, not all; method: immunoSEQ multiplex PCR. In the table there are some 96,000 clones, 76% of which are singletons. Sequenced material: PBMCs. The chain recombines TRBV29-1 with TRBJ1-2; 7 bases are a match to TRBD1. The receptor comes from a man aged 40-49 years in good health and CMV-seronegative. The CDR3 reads CSVETKQGRMGYTF. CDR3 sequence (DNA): TGCAGCGTTGAAACCAAACAGGGGAGGATGGGCTACACCTTC.